The count of the clone carrying this TCR beta chain is one. The CDR3 is 16 amino acids. V was pared by 0 bases and J by 4 bases, with 14 bases between. Germline lookup yields CDR1 SGHNT and CDR2 YYREEE (reference sequence). Sequencing was performed with immunoSEQ multiplex PCR; in TCRdb, only in-frame clones are kept and a portion is missing. This sample has tens of thousands of clones, with 80% to 90% found just once. This sample was included in a study of lymphopenia after photon versus proton radiotherapy. This TCR was sampled from an older man with esophageal cancer. The input for sequencing was peripheral blood, taken from a patient treated with proton-based radiotherapy. The gene calls are TRBV5-4 and TRBJ2-1; possibly TRBD1 for D (6 bases). The CDR3 is CASSLGADSEYNEQFF. The CDR3 bases are TGTGCCAGCAGCTTGGGTGCGGACAGCGAGTACAATGAGCAGTTCTTC.